Presented here are 29 T cell receptor beta chains from one specimen sequenced in a study of CD8 T cells in Susac syndrome. The authors reverse transcribed roughly 0.5 to 1 ug RNA with random hexamers. TCRdb redid the calling of the immunoSEQ multiplex PCR reads with MiXCR, one entry per CDR3 protein. This repertoire shows roughly 160,000 distinct CDR3 sequences, 95% to 97% found once; its top ten account for about 0.12%. Sample: CD4+ T cells from PBMCs. These receptors were obtained from a human donor with Susac syndrome.

The V gene is TRBV7-9, the J gene TRBJ1-1, with unresolved D. Per the germline V gene, CDR1 is SEHNR and CDR2 is FQNEAQ (reference sequence). Between the trimmed V and J ends, which lost 5 bases and 11 bases, there was a span of 6 bases. The CDR3 is 9 residues long. CDR3 loop: CASSPEAFF. CDR3 DNA sequence: TGTGCCAGCAGCCCCGAGGCTTTCTTT.

The chain has TRBV25-1 and TRBJ1-1; 8 nucleotides line up with TRBD1. CDR3 size: 15 residues. V shed 3 bases, J shed 1 base, and the junction held 4 bases outside the gene matches. Germline-derived CDR1 and CDR2 are MGHDK and SYGVNS. CDR3 coding DNA: TGTGCCAGCAGTGACCTAGGACAGGGGAACACTGAAGCTTTCTTT. Translated: CASSDLGQGNTEAFF.

The chain carries TRBV5-1 and TRBJ2-7, with 7 bases fitting TRBD1. CDR3 size: 14 residues. Trimming cost V 4 bases and J 6 bases; bases outside gene matches: 10. In germline, CDR1 is SGHRS, CDR2 YFSETQ. Here the CDR3 reads CASSLPGQTSEQYF. CDR3 nucleotide sequence: TGCGCCAGCAGCCTGCCGGGACAGACCTCCGAGCAGTACTTC.

This clonotype was detected only once. The chain joins TRBV9 to TRBJ2-4, with a tentative D call TRBD2 (6 bases). The CDR3 covers 15 residues. Germline-derived CDR1 and CDR2 are SGDLS and YYNGEE. V lost 3 bases and J lost 7, with 17 bases in between. The CDR3 DNA reads as TGTGCCAGCAGCGCCCAGGGCCGGGAGCGTAACATTCAGTACTTC. As protein: CASSAQGRERNIQYF.

This clonotype appeared a single time. The V call is TRBV27, the J call TRBJ1-3; a possible D gene is TRBD1 (6 bases). The CDR3 is 14 amino acids. Germline V gives CDR1 MNHEY, CDR2 SMNVEV (reference sequence). V gave up 3 bases and J gave up 1 base, with 7 bases separating them. The CDR3 coding sequence is TGTGCCAGCAGTTTCACAGGGTCTGGAAACACCATATATTTT. This encodes CASSFTGSGNTIYF.

The table lists this clonotype with a count of one. The V and J genes are TRBV29-1 and TRBJ2-3; TRBD1 is a possible D gene (6 bases). This CDR3 comprises 14 residues. CDR1 is SQVTM, CDR2 ANQGSEA, per germline. Deletions cut 6 bases from V and 1 base from J, with 14 bases between. The CDR3 sequence: CSVKATGRTDTQYF. CDR3 coding DNA: TGCAGCGTCAAAGCGACAGGACGCACAGATACGCAGTATTTT.

The V call is TRBV5-1, the J call TRBJ2-1; 8 nucleotides match TRBD2. This CDR3 region has 16 residues. Germline lookup yields CDR1 SGHRS and CDR2 YFSETQ. J was trimmed by 2 bases and V by 5 bases; bases with no gene match: 9. CDR3 protein: CASSLQAGATYNEQFF. In DNA, the CDR3 is TGCGCCAGCAGTCTTCAAGCGGGAGCGACCTACAATGAGCAGTTCTTC. The whole variable domain, filled in from reference TRBV5-1 and TRBJ2-1, reads KAGVTQTPRYLIKTRGQQVTLSCSPISGHRSVSWYQQTPGQGLQFLFEYFSETQRNKGNFPGRFSGRQFSNSRSEMNVSTLELGDSALYLCASSLQAGATYNEQFFGPGTRLTVL.

The gene calls are TRBV14 and TRBJ2-7; D unresolved. The V and J ends lost 0 bases and 0 bases respectively, with 12 bases between them. Germline assignment: CDR1 SGHDN and CDR2 FVKESK. This CDR3 is 16 amino acids long. CDR3 in amino acids: CASSQDWSRTSYEQYF. In DNA, the CDR3 is TGTGCCAGCAGCCAAGATTGGAGTAGGACCTCCTACGAGCAGTACTTC.

The genes are TRBV15 and TRBJ2-2; D is ambiguous. The CDR3 sequence is 15 residues long. Trimming removed 0 bases at V and 2 bases at J, with 7 bases between. CDR1 LNHNV and CDR2 YYDKDF come from the germline V gene (reference sequence). CDR3 residues: CATSRDFVNTGELFF. In DNA, the CDR3 is TGTGCCACCAGCAGAGATTTCGTCAACACCGGGGAGCTGTTTTTT.

In its sample, this clonotype was seen once. The chain couples TRBV20-1 to TRBJ2-1, with 13 bases identical to TRBD2. With V trimmed by 5 bases and J by 3 bases, 7 bases remained unmatched. The CDR3 is 16 residues long. Germline lookup yields CDR1 DFQATT and CDR2 SNEGSKA (reference sequence). The CDR3: CSAPGTSGAHYNEQFF. DNA for the CDR3: TGCAGTGCTCCGGGGACTAGCGGGGCCCACTACAATGAGCAGTTCTTC.

The CDR3 nucleotides read TGTGCCACCAGCAGAGAACGGGTCCCTGGAAACACCATATATTTT. It translates to CATSRERVPGNTIYF. This rearrangement joins TRBV15 to TRBJ1-3; D is undetermined. The germline CDR1 and CDR2 sequences are LNHNV and YYDKDF (reference sequence). Trimming left V 0 bases short and J 2 bases short, with 8 bases between. There are 15 residues in the CDR3. Combining the CDR3 with reference TRBV15 and TRBJ1-3 gives the whole variable domain DAMVIQNPRYQVTQFGKPVTLSCSQTLNHNVMYWYQQKSSQAPKLLFHYYDKDFNNEADTPDNFQSRRPNTSFCFLDIRSPGLGDTAMYLCATSRERVPGNTIYFGEGSWLTVV.

The chain couples TRBV7-3 to TRBJ2-2; D is ambiguous. With 6 bases removed from V and 4 bases from J, the gap between germline ends came to 9 bases. The length of the CDR3 is 13 residues. From germline, CDR1 is SGHTA and CDR2 FQGTGA. The DNA of the CDR3 is TGTGCCAGCAGGAAAATGGTCACCGGGGAGCTGTTTTTT. Protein sequence: CASRKMVTGELFF.

The chain couples TRBV5-1 to TRBJ2-5; tentatively, D is TRBD2 (6 bases). The CDR3 is 18 amino acids. Germline CDR1 and CDR2: SGHRS and YFSETQ. With 1 base removed from V and 1 base from J, the gap between germline ends came to 20 bases. DNA for the CDR3: TGCGCCAGCAGCTTGCCGGGGAGGACACTTGAACCCCAAGAGACCCAGTACTTC. Encoded protein: CASSLPGRTLEPQETQYF.

This clonotype has more than one count but fewer than ten. The chain combines TRBV6-5 with TRBJ1-5; 7 nucleotides agree with TRBD1. This CDR3 is built from 12 residues. Looked up from germline, CDR1 is MNHEY and CDR2 is SVGAGI. The CDR3 nucleotides read TGTGCTAGCCGAACAGGGGATCAGCCCCAGCATTTT. This encodes CASRTGDQPQHF.

A single count supports this clonotype. The CDR3 spells CASSVGAGGPYEQYF. The CDR3 DNA sequence: TGTGCCAGCAGCGTAGGGGCAGGGGGCCCCTACGAGCAGTACTTC. V and J are TRBV9 and TRBJ2-7; 8 bases map to TRBD1. Unmatched junction bases numbered 4, after V lost 0 bases and J lost 2 bases. The CDR3 consists of 15 residues. CDR1 SGDLS and CDR2 YYNGEE come from the germline V gene.

This chain connects TRBV6-6 to TRBJ2-7; a weak D match, TRBD2 (5 bases). V was shortened by 6 bases and J by 1 base, with 7 bases between the two germline ends. Germline CDR1 MNHNY, CDR2 SVGAGI (reference sequence). The CDR3 covers 12 residues. The CDR3 spells CASRTGSYEQYV. CDR3 coding DNA: TGTGCCAGCAGGACGGGGTCCTACGAGCAGTACGTC.

The rearrangement uses TRBV12-3 or TRBV12-4 and TRBJ1-5; D perhaps matches TRBD1 (6 bases). The CDR3 covers 16 residues. Trimming shortened V by 5 bases and J by 1 base, and 15 bases separated the two germline ends. In DNA, the CDR3 is TGTGCCAGCAGTCCACAGACAGGCTCGAGCAATCAGCCCCAGCATTTT. This gives the protein CASSPQTGSSNQPQHF.

The chain combines TRBV5-1 with TRBJ1-1; D is undetermined. The CDR3 is 12 amino acids. Trimming shortened V by 3 bases and J by 6 bases, and 9 bases separated the two germline ends. From germline, CDR1 is SGHRS and CDR2 YFSETQ. The DNA for the CDR3 is TGCGCCAGCAGCTCGGAAATATCTGAAGCTTTCTTT. It specifies CASSSEISEAFF.

As DNA, the CDR3 is TGTGCCAGCAGCGGACCGGCAAGTCCGCAGTATTTT. It specifies CASSGPASPQYF. The chain links TRBV7-6 to TRBJ2-3; D is unresolved. This CDR3 is 12 amino acids long. Germline V lookup: CDR1 SGHVS, CDR2 FNYEAQ. The germline V and J ends were trimmed by 5 bases and 10 bases, with 13 bases remaining between them.

In its sample, this clonotype was seen once. The rearrangement links TRBV7-9 to TRBJ2-2; no reliable D call. V was cut by 10 bases and J by 5 bases, with 11 bases left in between. From germline, CDR1 is SEHNR and CDR2 FQNEAQ (reference sequence). The CDR3 length is 12 residues. CDR3: CATSGGTGELFF. The CDR3 coding sequence is TGTGCCACCTCGGGCGGAACCGGGGAGCTGTTTTTT.

The chain links TRBV29-1 to TRBJ1-2, with unresolved D. The V gene's germline CDR1 is SQVTM and CDR2 ANQGSEA. Trimming took off 2 bases at V and 4 bases at J, with 8 bases between the two ends. This CDR3 has 12 residues. CDR3 region: CSVEWQLYGYTF. CDR3 DNA: TGCAGCGTTGAATGGCAGCTCTATGGCTACACCTTC.

The chain links TRBV2 to TRBJ1-1, with D maybe TRBD1 (6 bases). Between the trimmed V and J ends, which lost 8 bases and 3 bases, there was a span of 19 bases. The germline CDR1 and CDR2 sequences are SNHLY and FYNNEI. This CDR3 is built from 15 residues. The CDR3 spells CASRGIAQGDTEAFF. CDR3 DNA sequence: TGTGCCAGCCGGGGGATTGCACAGGGCGACACTGAAGCTTTCTTT.

This chain links TRBV9 with TRBJ1-4; 9 nucleotides match TRBD1. The CDR3 is made up of 14 amino acids. V lost 3 bases, J lost 5 bases, and 2 bases stayed unmatched. Looked up from germline, CDR1 is SGDLS and CDR2 is YYNGEE. Here the CDR3 DNA reads TGTGCCAGCAGCGCAGGACAGGGGAATGAAAAACTGTTTTTT. Its protein is CASSAGQGNEKLFF.

The rearrangement uses TRBV6-6 and TRBJ1-5; TRBD1 is a possible D gene (5 bases). V was clipped by 8 bases and J by 11 bases, with 25 bases between them. The germline CDR1 and CDR2 sequences are MNHNY and SVGAGI (reference sequence). This CDR3 spans 15 amino acids. The CDR3 spells CASLPRDASGVSQHF. The CDR3 bases are TGTGCCAGCCTGCCCCGGGACGCCTCGGGCGTGTCCCAGCATTTT.

The V and J genes are TRBV14 and TRBJ1-6; D is undetermined. Between the trimmed V and J ends, which lost 5 bases and 5 bases, there was a span of 10 bases. CDR3 length: 14 amino acids. The germline V gene has CDR1 SGHDN and CDR2 FVKESK. The CDR3, as DNA: TGTGCCAGCAGCTCAGGATTCAATAATTCACCCCTCCACTTT. Protein: CASSSGFNNSPLHF.

V gene TRBV29-1 combines with J gene TRBJ2-7, with 7 nucleotides matching TRBD1. This CDR3 contains 15 residues. The V segment lost 7 bases and the J segment 2 bases; nucleotides outside the gene matches: 14. The germline V gene has CDR1 SQVTM and CDR2 ANQGSEA. The CDR3 sequence: CSASNPTGYAYEQYF. The DNA of the CDR3 is TGCAGCGCGTCCAATCCGACAGGGTATGCCTACGAGCAGTACTTC.

The chain joins TRBV30 to TRBJ2-1; 10 nucleotides line up with TRBD2. The CDR3 covers 11 residues. Germline-derived CDR1 and CDR2 are GTSNPN and SVGIG (reference sequence). With V trimmed by 4 bases and J by 11 bases, 2 bases remained unmatched. The CDR3 here is CAWTSGSKQFF. CDR3 in DNA: TGTGCCTGGACTAGCGGGAGCAAGCAGTTCTTC.

This chain uses TRBV7-6 with TRBJ2-1; D is uncertain. This CDR3 region has 14 residues. CDR1 and CDR2 (germline): SGHVS, FNYEAQ. Trimming removed 8 bases at V and 6 bases at J, with 17 bases between. CDR3 sequence: CASAIVTGSNEQFF. CDR3 in DNA: TGTGCCAGCGCAATCGTGACTGGTTCCAATGAGCAGTTCTTC.

This chain connects TRBV9 to TRBJ2-5; 10 bases agree with TRBD2. From germline, CDR1 is SGDLS and CDR2 YYNGEE. The CDR3 is 15 amino acids. V gave up 0 bases and J gave up 5 bases; unmatched junction bases: 4. This chain's CDR3 is CASSVEAGGMETQYF. CDR3 DNA sequence: TGTGCCAGCAGCGTAGAAGCGGGGGGGATGGAGACCCAGTACTTC.